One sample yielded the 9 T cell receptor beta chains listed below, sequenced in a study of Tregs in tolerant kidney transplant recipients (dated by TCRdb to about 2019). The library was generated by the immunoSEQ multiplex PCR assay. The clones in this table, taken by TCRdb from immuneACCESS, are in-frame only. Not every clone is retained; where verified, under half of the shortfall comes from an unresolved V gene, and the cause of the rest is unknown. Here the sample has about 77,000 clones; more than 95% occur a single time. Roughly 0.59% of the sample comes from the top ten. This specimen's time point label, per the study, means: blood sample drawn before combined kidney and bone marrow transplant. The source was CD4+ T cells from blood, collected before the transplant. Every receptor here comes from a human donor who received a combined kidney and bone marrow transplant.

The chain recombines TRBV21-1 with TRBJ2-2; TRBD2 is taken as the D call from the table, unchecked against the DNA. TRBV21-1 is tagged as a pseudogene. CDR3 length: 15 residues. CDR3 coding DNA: TGTGCCAGCATCCAGCGGGAGGGCGACACCGGGGAGCTGTTTTTT. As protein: CASIQREGDTGELFF.

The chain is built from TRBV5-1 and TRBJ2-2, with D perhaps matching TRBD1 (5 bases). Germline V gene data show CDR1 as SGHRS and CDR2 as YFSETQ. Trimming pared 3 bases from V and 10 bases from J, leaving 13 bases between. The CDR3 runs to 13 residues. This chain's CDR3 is CASSSQVAEELFF. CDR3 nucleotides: TGCGCCAGCAGCTCACAGGTCGCGGAGGAGCTGTTTTTT.

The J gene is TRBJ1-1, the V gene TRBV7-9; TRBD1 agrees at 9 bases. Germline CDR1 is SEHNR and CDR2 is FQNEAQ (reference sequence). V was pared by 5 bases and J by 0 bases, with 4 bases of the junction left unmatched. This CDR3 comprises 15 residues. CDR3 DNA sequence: TGTGCCAGCAGCCCGGGGACAGGGATGAACACTGAAGCTTTCTTT. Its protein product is CASSPGTGMNTEAFF. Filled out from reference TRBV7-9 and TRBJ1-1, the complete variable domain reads DTGVSQNPRHKITKRGQNVTFRCDPISEHNRLYWYRQTLGQGPEFLTYFQNEAQLEKSRLLSDRFSAERPKGSFSTLEIQRTEQGDSAMYLCASSPGTGMNTEAFFGQGTRLTVV.

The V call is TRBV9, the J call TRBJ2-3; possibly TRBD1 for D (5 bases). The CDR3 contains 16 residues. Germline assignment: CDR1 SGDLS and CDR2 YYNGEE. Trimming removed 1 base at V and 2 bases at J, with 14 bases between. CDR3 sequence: CASSVPREGFTDTQYF. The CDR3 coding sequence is TGTGCCAGCAGCGTACCCAGGGAAGGGTTCACAGATACGCAGTATTTT.

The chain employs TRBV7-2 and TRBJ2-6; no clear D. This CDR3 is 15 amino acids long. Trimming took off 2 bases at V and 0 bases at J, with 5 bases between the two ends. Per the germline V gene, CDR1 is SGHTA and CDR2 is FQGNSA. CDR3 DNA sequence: TGTGCCAGCAGCTTATCAGACTCTGGGGCCAACGTCCTGACTTTC. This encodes CASSLSDSGANVLTF.

The CDR3 is CSVQVVTQYF. DNA for the CDR3: TGCAGCGTCCAGGTTGTTACGCAGTATTTT. The genes are TRBV29-1 and TRBJ2-3; the D is unclear. Between the trimmed V and J ends, which lost 6 bases and 8 bases, there was a span of 9 bases. There are 10 residues in the CDR3. CDR1 is SQVTM, CDR2 ANQGSEA, per germline.

The CDR3 DNA is TGCGCCAGCACCCCGAGAGGGAACTATGGCTACACCTTC. It is translated as CASTPRGNYGYTF. This chain connects TRBV5-1 to TRBJ1-2; D not certain. V was trimmed by 6 bases and J by 2 bases, leaving 11 bases between them. This CDR3 contains 13 residues. Germline values: CDR1 SGHRS, CDR2 YFSETQ.

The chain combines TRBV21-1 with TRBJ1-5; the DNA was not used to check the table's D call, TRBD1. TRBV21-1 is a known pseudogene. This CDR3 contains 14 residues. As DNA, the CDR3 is TGTGCCAGCAGCCTAGGGACAGGTGGGGGGCCCCAGCATTTT. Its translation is CASSLGTGGGPQHF.

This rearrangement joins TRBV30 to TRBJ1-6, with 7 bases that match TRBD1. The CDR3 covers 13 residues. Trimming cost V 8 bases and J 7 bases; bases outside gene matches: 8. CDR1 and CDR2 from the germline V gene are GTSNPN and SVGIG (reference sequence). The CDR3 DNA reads TGTGCCGTACCGGGACAGACGAATTCACCCCTCCACTTT. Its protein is CAVPGQTNSPLHF.